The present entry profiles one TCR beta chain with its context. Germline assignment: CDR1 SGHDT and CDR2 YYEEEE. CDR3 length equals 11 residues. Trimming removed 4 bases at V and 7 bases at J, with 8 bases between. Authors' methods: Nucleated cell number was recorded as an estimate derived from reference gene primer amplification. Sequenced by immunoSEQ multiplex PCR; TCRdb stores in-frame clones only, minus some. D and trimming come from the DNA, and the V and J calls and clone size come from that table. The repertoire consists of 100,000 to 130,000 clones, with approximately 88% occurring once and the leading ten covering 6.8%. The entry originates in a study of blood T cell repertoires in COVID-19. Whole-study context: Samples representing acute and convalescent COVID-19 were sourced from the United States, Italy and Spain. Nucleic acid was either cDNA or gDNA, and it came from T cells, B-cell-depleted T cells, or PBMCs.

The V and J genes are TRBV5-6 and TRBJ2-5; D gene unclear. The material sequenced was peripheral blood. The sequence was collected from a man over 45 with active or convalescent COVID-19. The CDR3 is CASSTVGTQYF. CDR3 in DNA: TGTGCCAGCAGCACCGTCGGGACCCAGTACTTC.